The next 24 T cell receptor beta chains were all read from a single sample in a study of blood T cells in healthy people across ages. Using a J-beta primer mix together with a sample-barcoded 5' primer, a second PCR was run for roughly 6 to 11 cycles. Using its own MiXCR run on the 5' RACE reads, TCRdb lists one record per CDR3 protein. This sample has roughly 2 million distinct CDR3 sequences, with around half found just once. Sequencing used blood. Receptors were obtained from a woman aged 40-49 years in good health.

The chain is built from TRBV20-1 and TRBJ1-6; weak D call: TRBD1 (5 bases). This CDR3 comprises 14 residues. The V gene's germline CDR1 is DFQATT and CDR2 SNEGSKA (reference sequence). Trimming left V 2 bases short and J 5 bases short, with 10 bases between. The CDR3 coding sequence is TGCAGTGCTAGAAGGGGCCCTGATAATTCACCCCTCCACTTT. This codes for CSARRGPDNSPLHF.

The chain joins TRBV29-1 to TRBJ1-1; D might be TRBD1 (5 bases). Trimming removed 7 bases from V and 4 bases from J, with 16 bases in between. The CDR3 runs to 13 residues. The germline gives CDR1 SQVTM, CDR2 ANQGSEA. CDR3 nucleotide sequence: TGCAGCGCCGGAAAGGGGTTAGTCACTGAAGCTTTCTTT. Protein product: CSAGKGLVTEAFF.

This sequence joins TRBV11-1 and TRBJ1-6, with 7 nucleotides matching TRBD1. Germline values: CDR1 SGHAT, CDR2 FQDESV (reference sequence). J was trimmed by 6 bases and V by 8 bases; bases with no gene match: 10. This CDR3 contains 15 residues. Here the CDR3 reads CASGRQGAINSPLHF. The CDR3, as DNA: TGTGCCAGCGGAAGACAGGGTGCGATTAATTCACCCCTCCACTTT.

This clonotype was found a few times. V and J are TRBV14 and TRBJ2-4; D remains unclear. CDR1 and CDR2 (germline): SGHDN, FVKESK. Trimming shortened V by 4 bases and J by 3 bases, and 19 bases separated the two germline ends. The CDR3 is made up of 17 amino acids. DNA for the CDR3: TGTGCCAGCAGCCCGCGGAGTCGGGTAGGCGACAAAAACATTCAGTACTTC. This gives the protein CASSPRSRVGDKNIQYF.

The V gene is TRBV7-9, the J gene TRBJ2-7; D is undetermined. Germline lookup yields CDR1 SEHNR and CDR2 FQNEAQ (reference sequence). V lost 4 bases and J 0 bases, leaving 7 bases between the germline ends. The CDR3 spans 13 residues. The CDR3 loop reads CASSCAVSYEQYF. The CDR3, as DNA: TGTGCCAGCAGCTGCGCAGTCTCCTACGAGCAGTACTTC.

This chain uses TRBV9 with TRBJ2-1, with D possibly matching TRBD2 (6 bases). Germline CDR1 reads SGDLS; CDR2 reads YYNGEE. There are 15 residues in the CDR3. Trimming pared 2 bases from V and 4 bases from J, leaving 13 bases between. CDR3 in DNA: TGTGCCAGCAGCGTTCAAGGCGGGGTATACAATGAGCAGTTCTTC. As protein: CASSVQGGVYNEQFF.

V and J are TRBV20-1 and TRBJ2-3, with D possibly being TRBD2 (6 bases). This CDR3 has 13 residues. The germline CDR1 and CDR2 sequences are DFQATT and SNEGSKA (reference sequence). The CDR3 is CGGCIAGTDTQYF. The CDR3 region has the DNA TGCGGTGGATGCATAGCGGGCACAGATACGCAGTATTTT.

The rearrangement links TRBV4-1 to TRBJ2-1; D perhaps matches TRBD2 (5 bases). V was clipped by 2 bases and J by 12 bases, with 23 bases between them. The CDR3 has 16 residues. Looked up from germline, CDR1 is MGHRA and CDR2 is YSYEKL. CDR3 DNA: TGCGCCAGCAGCCAACTATTGGGCAGTACAAATGAGGGGCAGTTCTTC. The encoded protein is CASSQLLGSTNEGQFF.

V and J are TRBV4-2 and TRBJ2-3, with D perhaps matching TRBD2 (7 bases). The germline gives CDR1 LGHNA, CDR2 YNFKEQ. CDR3 length: 17 residues. Trimming shortened V by 0 bases and J by 6 bases, and 19 bases separated the two germline ends. In nucleotides, the CDR3 is TGTGCCAGCAGCCAAGAGGGGGCTACGGGGGGAACTGATACGCAGTATTTT. Translating gives CASSQEGATGGTDTQYF.

The chain has TRBV11-3 and TRBJ1-1; D ambiguous. Germline V gives CDR1 SGHNT, CDR2 YENEEA. V was shortened by 5 bases and J by 7 bases, with 14 bases between the two germline ends. This CDR3 is 13 amino acids long. The CDR3 DNA sequence: TGTGCCAGCAGCGTGTCGACGGGAAATGAAGCTTTCTTT. Its protein is CASSVSTGNEAFF.

The chain carries TRBV7-6 and TRBJ2-1; TRBD2 matches at 10 bases. The germline gives CDR1 SGHVS, CDR2 FNYEAQ. Trimming cost V 0 bases and J 12 bases; bases outside gene matches: 2. This CDR3 contains 13 residues. CDR3 in DNA: TGTGCCAGCAGCTTAGCGATAGCGGGAGGGCAGTTCTTC. Protein sequence: CASSLAIAGGQFF. Combining the CDR3 with reference TRBV7-6 and TRBJ2-1 gives the whole variable domain GAGVSQSPRYKVTKRGQDVALRCDPISGHVSLYWYRQALGQGPEFLTYFNYEAQQDKSGLPNDRFSAERPEGSISTLTIQRTEQRDSAMYRCASSLAIAGGQFFGPGTRLTVL.

This clonotype has just a few counts. The rearrangement links TRBV28 to TRBJ2-6, with 8 positions matching TRBD1. J gave up 3 bases and V 6 bases, and 7 bases lay outside the gene matches. The CDR3 has 16 residues. Per the germline V gene, CDR1 is MDHEN and CDR2 is SYDVKM. CDR3 sequence: CASRENRGNGANVLTF. CDR3 nucleotide sequence: TGTGCCAGCAGGGAAAACAGGGGGAATGGGGCCAACGTCCTGACTTTC.

This chain uses TRBV11-2 with TRBJ2-5; D remains unclear. The ends were cut back, 3 bases at V and 0 bases at J, with 14 bases in the middle. CDR1 and CDR2 from the germline V gene are SGHAT and FQNNGV. The CDR3 length is 16 residues. For the CDR3, the DNA is TGTGCCAGCAGCTTGGGCGTCCTACCGTACCAAGAGACCCAGTACTTC. This codes for CASSLGVLPYQETQYF.

The rearrangement links TRBV14 to TRBJ2-5, with a tentative D call TRBD2 (5 bases). Germline lookup yields CDR1 SGHDN and CDR2 FVKESK. V was cut by 0 bases and J by 11 bases, with 19 bases left in between. The CDR3 is made up of 15 amino acids. The CDR3 spells CASSQDNWSREKQYF. CDR3 bases: TGTGCCAGCAGCCAAGATAATTGGAGTAGGGAGAAGCAGTACTTC.

The gene calls are TRBV6-5 and TRBJ2-3; 8 bases are a match to TRBD2. The germline gives CDR1 MNHEY, CDR2 SVGAGI. J gave up 3 bases and V 2 bases, and 7 bases lay outside the gene matches. The CDR3 has 16 residues. DNA of the CDR3: TGTGCCAGCAGTTACAGGGGTCTAGCGGGTACAGATACGCAGTATTTT. It specifies CASSYRGLAGTDTQYF.

The chain uses TRBV6-6 and TRBJ2-3; 7 bases map to TRBD1. CDR3 length: 17 amino acids. Germline loops: CDR1 MNHNY, CDR2 SVGAGI (reference sequence). The V gene end was trimmed by 6 bases and the J gene end by 1 base; junction bases not matched to a gene: 13. CDR3: CASSPRQGQTRTDTQYF. As DNA, the CDR3 is TGTGCCAGCAGCCCTCGACAGGGACAGACCCGCACAGATACGCAGTATTTT.

This clonotype was picked up a small number of times. This sequence joins TRBV20-1 and TRBJ2-5; TRBD1 or TRBD2 may be the D gene (5 bases each). Trimming removed 1 base at V and 11 bases at J, with 17 bases between. The V gene's germline CDR1 is DFQATT and CDR2 SNEGSKA (reference sequence). The CDR3 totals 13 residues. The CDR3 reads CSARAQGPGEQYF. CDR3 bases: TGCAGTGCTAGAGCTCAGGGTCCCGGGGAGCAGTACTTC.

The sample holds a few counts of this clonotype. The J gene is TRBJ2-7, the V gene TRBV5-1, with D possibly called TRBD1 or TRBD2 (5 bases each). The CDR3 contains 14 residues. V was cut by 3 bases and J by 1 base, with 11 bases left in between. CDR1 and CDR2 (germline): SGHRS, YFSETQ. The CDR3 nucleotides read TGCGCCAGCAGCTCCGAGGGGTGGTCCTACGAGCAGTACTTC. Amino acids: CASSSEGWSYEQYF.

The chain's CDR3 is CASSYLVAGDYEQYF. The CDR3 DNA sequence: TGTGCCAGCAGTTACTTAGTAGCGGGGGACTACGAGCAGTACTTC. The chain couples TRBV6-2 or TRBV6-3 to TRBJ2-7, with 9 nucleotides matching TRBD2. CDR1 is MNHEY, CDR2 SVGEGT, per germline. The J segment lost 3 bases and the V segment lost 1 base, leaving 4 bases of the junction unmatched. The CDR3 is made up of 15 amino acids.

V usage is TRBV15 and J usage is TRBJ2-3, with 9 bases aligning to TRBD2. The V gene end was trimmed by 3 bases and the J gene end by 2 bases; junction bases not matched to a gene: 6. The CDR3 is 16 amino acids. CDR1 LNHNV and CDR2 YYDKDF come from the germline V gene (reference sequence). CDR3 bases: TGTGCCACCAGCAGTCCGCTAGCGGGGTACACAGATACGCAGTATTTT. Translated, it gives CATSSPLAGYTDTQYF.

This clonotype was observed many times. The gene calls are TRBV4-3 and TRBJ2-3; D is possibly TRBD2 (6 bases). The CDR3 length is 16 residues. The germline gives CDR1 LGHNA, CDR2 YSLEER. V was clipped by 1 base and J by 3 bases, with 14 bases between them. The CDR3 loop is CASSQGIRGTTDTQYF. CDR3 nucleotides: TGCGCCAGCAGCCAAGGAATACGGGGGACTACAGATACGCAGTATTTT.

This chain joins TRBV20-1 and TRBJ2-5, with 8 positions matching TRBD2. The germline V gene has CDR1 DFQATT and CDR2 SNEGSKA (reference sequence). The CDR3 has 14 amino acids. V shed 5 bases, J shed 1 base, and the junction held 6 bases outside the gene matches. The CDR3 sequence: CSARQAGVQETQYF. In DNA form, the CDR3 reads TGCAGTGCTCGGCAAGCGGGGGTCCAAGAGACCCAGTACTTC.

This chain connects TRBV7-3 to TRBJ2-4, with a tentative D call TRBD1 (6 bases). The CDR3 spans 17 residues. The V gene lost 4 bases and the J gene lost 4 bases, with 20 bases spanning the gap. Germline V lookup: CDR1 SGHTA, CDR2 FQGTGA. The chain's CDR3 is CASSYTTGWERKNIQYF. CDR3 bases: TGTGCCAGCAGCTATACCACAGGGTGGGAAAGGAAAAACATTCAGTACTTC.

This clonotype was picked up a small number of times. The chain carries TRBV4-3 and TRBJ2-7; no definite D call. CDR1 and CDR2 from the germline V gene are LGHNA and YSLEER. The CDR3 runs to 14 residues. V was pared by 3 bases and J by 1 base, with 10 bases between. The CDR3 nucleotides read TGCGCCAGCAGCCAGGATCGCGCATCCTACGAGCAGTACTTC. Encoded protein: CASSQDRASYEQYF.